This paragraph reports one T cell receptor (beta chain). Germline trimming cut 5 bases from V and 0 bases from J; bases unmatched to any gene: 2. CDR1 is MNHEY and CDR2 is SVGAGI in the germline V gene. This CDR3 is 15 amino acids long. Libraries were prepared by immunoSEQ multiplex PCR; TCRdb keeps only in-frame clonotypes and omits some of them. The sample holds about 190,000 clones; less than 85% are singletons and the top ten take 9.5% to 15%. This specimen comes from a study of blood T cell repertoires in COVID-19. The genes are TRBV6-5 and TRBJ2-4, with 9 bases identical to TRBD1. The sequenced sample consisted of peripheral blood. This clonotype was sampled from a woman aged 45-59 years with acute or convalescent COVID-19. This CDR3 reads CASSHRGLAKNIQYF. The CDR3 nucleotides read TGTGCCAGCAGTCACAGGGGGCTAGCCAAAAACATTCAGTACTTC.